The 8 T cell receptor beta chains reported below all come from one sample, sequenced in a study of graft-versus-host responses after intestinal transplantation. Assay: immunoSEQ multiplex PCR; the TCRdb copy retains only in-frame clones and omits some. The sample carries about 25,000 clones, approximately 94% recorded once. The starting material was PBMCs, obtained 156 days after intestinal transplant. Every receptor here comes from a human patient who received an intestinal transplant, so some T cells may come from the graft donor.

This clone was counted a single time. J is TRBJ1-1 and V is TRBV5-6; D possibly corresponds to TRBD1 (5 bases). This CDR3 region has 15 residues. Germline V lookup: CDR1 SGHDT, CDR2 YYEEEE. V lost 1 base to trimming and J lost 5 bases, with 15 bases between them. CDR3 bases: TGTGCCAGCAGCTTGACCGTGAGGGGTGGAACTGAAGCTTTCTTT. This codes for CASSLTVRGGTEAFF. Full variable domain (missing parts from reference TRBV5-6 and TRBJ1-1): DAGVTQSPTHLIKTRGQQVTLRCSPKSGHDTVSWYQQALGQGPQFIFQYYEEEERQRGNFPDRFSGHQFPNYSSELNVNALLLGDSALYLCASSLTVRGGTEAFFGQGTRLTVV.

The chain recombines TRBV30 with TRBJ2-3; 7 bases are a match to TRBD2. The CDR3 is 14 amino acids. V lost 4 bases and J lost 2; bases outside the gene matches: 6. Germline assignment: CDR1 GTSNPN and CDR2 SVGIG (reference sequence). CDR3 coding DNA: TGTGCCTGGACGAGCGGGATCTCCACAGATACGCAGTATTTT. Translation gives CAWTSGISTDTQYF.

The V call is TRBV27, the J call TRBJ2-1; D gene ambiguous. The V and J ends lost 9 bases and 0 bases respectively, with 15 bases between them. CDR3 length equals 15 residues. Germline-derived CDR1 and CDR2 are MNHEY and SMNVEV (reference sequence). The CDR3 sequence: CARRIVWSSYNEQFF. The CDR3 DNA follows: TGTGCCAGAAGAATTGTGTGGAGCTCCTACAATGAGCAGTTCTTC.

This clone appeared once. The chain employs TRBV6-6 and TRBJ2-1; D possibly corresponds to TRBD2 (7 bases). V lost 8 bases to trimming and J lost 0 bases, with 14 bases between them. The CDR3 is 15 residues long. Germline CDR1 reads MNHNY; CDR2 reads SVGAGI (reference sequence). The CDR3 DNA follows: TGTGCCAGCGGGAGGGGGGGCTCCTCCTACAATGAGCAGTTCTTC. Encoded protein: CASGRGGSSYNEQFF.

The rearrangement joins TRBV5-1 to TRBJ2-1; no clear D gene. V lost 4 bases to trimming and J lost 0 bases, with 8 bases between them. CDR3 length equals 14 residues. Germline CDR1 SGHRS, CDR2 YFSETQ. This CDR3 reads CASSPSSSYNEQFF. The DNA of the CDR3 is TGCGCCAGCAGCCCCAGTAGCTCCTACAATGAGCAGTTCTTC.

The chain links TRBV6-5 to TRBJ2-7, with TRBD1 matching 8 bases. The CDR3 is made up of 14 amino acids. Germline values: CDR1 MNHEY, CDR2 SVGAGI. V lost 5 bases to trimming and J lost 0 bases; unmatched junction nucleotides: 3. CDR3 residues: CASSDTGGSYEQYF. CDR3 sequence (DNA): TGTGCCAGCAGTGATACAGGGGGCTCCTACGAGCAGTACTTC.

The chain is built from TRBV5-4 and TRBJ1-6; a possible D gene is TRBD1 (6 bases). The CDR3 runs to 15 residues. Germline CDR1 SGHNT, CDR2 YYREEE (reference sequence). The V end lost 1 base, the J end lost 6 bases, and 11 bases lay between the germline ends. CDR3 coding DNA: TGTGCCAGCAGCTTGTATACAGGGCTTAATTCACCCCTCCACTTT. Translating gives CASSLYTGLNSPLHF.

The rearrangement uses TRBV4-3 and TRBJ2-2; D assignment may be TRBD1 or TRBD2 (5 bases each). Germline V gene lookup returns CDR1 LGHNA and CDR2 YSLEER. Trimming left V 4 bases short and J 7 bases short, with 19 bases between. The length of the CDR3 is 16 residues. The CDR3 here is CASSPFRALGDGELFF. CDR3 DNA: TGCGCCAGCAGCCCCTTCAGGGCCTTGGGGGACGGGGAGCTGTTTTTT.